This T cell receptor (beta chain) appears in the sequencing data of a study of cytomegalovirus exposure and HLA in healthy donors. These donors counted as nominally healthy when sampled, but unrecorded immune exposures were likely. Regarding the study as a whole: An analysis done earlier found most TCR beta V segments productive about 87% or about 30% of the time. TCR beta chains numbering roughly 150 were designated cytomegalovirus-associated.

The PCR made use of 60 Vbeta and 13 Jbeta primers. The data were produced by immunoSEQ multiplex PCR, yet TCRdb's version contains in-frame clones alone and is incomplete. The repertoire holds 120,000 to 150,000 clones, with roughly 76% as singletons. Germline values: CDR1 SNHLY, CDR2 FYNNEI. The ends were cut back, 6 bases at V and 2 bases at J, with 13 bases in the middle. This CDR3 spans 15 amino acids. About this clone: Its antigen is undetermined.

Specimen: PBMCs. The V call is TRBV2, the J call TRBJ1-4; weak D call: TRBD1 (6 bases). The source is a man younger than 35 in good health and CMV-seronegative. Here the CDR3 DNA reads TGTGCCAGCAGCGTCGCAGGGGCCACTAATGAAAAACTGTTTTTT. It yields the protein CASSVAGATNEKLFF.